The 22 T cell receptor beta chains below come from one sample, sequenced in a study of CD8 T cells in ankylosing spondylitis. TCRdb passed the 5' RACE reads through MiXCR, listing each CDR3 protein once. In the table there are roughly 260,000 distinct CDR3 sequences, 20% of which are singletons. The sample was blood, either unsorted or a sorted T cell fraction (not recorded which). The receptor set was obtained from a male donor with ankylosing spondylitis or in good health (not recorded which).

The J gene is TRBJ2-1, the V gene TRBV19, with D unresolved. The length of the CDR3 is 14 residues. Germline CDR1 and CDR2: LNHDA and SQIVND (reference sequence). V was clipped by 2 bases and J by 6 bases, with 11 bases between them. The CDR3 DNA reads as TGTGCCAGTAGTATATCTCAACCTATCAATGAGCAGTTCTTC. Protein product: CASSISQPINEQFF.

The chain has TRBV20-1 and TRBJ2-2; maybe TRBD1 (5 bases). The CDR3 is made up of 16 amino acids. With 1 base removed from V and 2 bases from J, the gap between germline ends came to 14 bases. The germline CDR1 and CDR2 sequences are DFQATT and SNEGSKA (reference sequence). In DNA form, the CDR3 reads TGCAGTGCTAGAGCGGCTAGACAGTTTAACACCGGGGAGCTGTTTTTT. This sequence encodes CSARAARQFNTGELFF.

This chain uses TRBV14 with TRBJ2-2; D unclear. The V gene's germline CDR1 is SGHDN and CDR2 FVKESK. CDR3 length: 14 residues. V dropped 0 bases and J dropped 3 bases, with 5 bases sitting between them. The CDR3: CASSQDLYTGELFF. The CDR3, as DNA: TGTGCCAGCAGCCAAGATCTTTACACCGGGGAGCTGTTTTTT.

This clonotype was detected once. The chain is built from TRBV12-3 or TRBV12-4 and TRBJ1-5, with a weak D call TRBD1 (6 bases). Trimming took off 9 bases at V and 4 bases at J, with 10 bases between the two ends. The CDR3 is 12 residues long. The CDR3 coding sequence is TGTGCCAGTGGACAGTTTAATCAGCCCCAGCATTTT. Its translation: CASGQFNQPQHF.

The chain couples TRBV7-9 to TRBJ1-1; TRBD1 agrees at 8 bases. The V and J ends lost 5 bases and 1 base, in that order; junction bases with no gene match: 9. Germline CDR1 reads SEHNR; CDR2 reads FQNEAQ (reference sequence). This CDR3 is 16 amino acids long. DNA for the CDR3: TGTGCCAGCAGCCGGCCAGGGGGCTTAGGGAACACTGAAGCTTTCTTT. Encoded protein: CASSRPGGLGNTEAFF.

This clonotype was seen only a few times. The chain carries TRBV20-1 and TRBJ2-2; 7 bases map to TRBD2. CDR1 and CDR2 (germline): DFQATT, SNEGSKA (reference sequence). The CDR3 contains 14 residues. V lost 3 bases to trimming and J lost 6 bases; unmatched junction nucleotides: 7. The CDR3, as DNA: TGCAGTGCTAGCCCAGCGGGGCGGGCCGGGGAGCTGTTTTTT. It yields the protein CSASPAGRAGELFF.

This clonotype was found a few times. The rearrangement joins TRBV5-1 to TRBJ2-1; D remains unclear. The V gene lost 6 bases and the J gene lost 0 bases, with 13 bases spanning the gap. The germline gives CDR1 SGHRS, CDR2 YFSETQ. This CDR3 has 15 residues. CDR3 DNA: TGCGCCAGCACCACGACGGGTTTCTCCTACAATGAGCAGTTCTTC. Its protein is CASTTTGFSYNEQFF. The full variable domain, its missing parts supplied by reference TRBV5-1 and TRBJ2-1, is KAGVTQTPRYLIKTRGQQVTLSCSPISGHRSVSWYQQTPGQGLQFLFEYFSETQRNKGNFPGRFSGRQFSNSRSEMNVSTLELGDSALYLCASTTTGFSYNEQFFGPGTRLTVL.

The chain uses TRBV27 and TRBJ2-2; a weak D match, TRBD1 (5 bases). The V end was cut by 2 bases, the J end by 5 bases, with 15 bases between. This CDR3 spans 16 amino acids. Germline assignment: CDR1 MNHEY and CDR2 SMNVEV (reference sequence). The CDR3 reads CASSLRGAYLTGELFF. Written as DNA, the CDR3 is TGTGCCAGCAGTTTAAGGGGCGCCTATCTAACCGGGGAGCTGTTTTTT.

The chain joins TRBV7-2 to TRBJ2-4; 8 bases agree with TRBD1. Germline V gene data show CDR1 as SGHTA and CDR2 as FQGNSA. The CDR3 is 17 residues long. V was pared by 0 bases and J by 1 base, with 5 bases of the junction left unmatched. CDR3 bases: TGTGCCAGCAGCTTAGCGAGTCAGGGGGCGGCCAAAAACATTCAGTACTTC. Translating gives CASSLASQGAAKNIQYF. The whole variable domain, filled in from reference TRBV7-2 and TRBJ2-4, reads GAGVSQSPSNKVTEKGKDVELRCDPISGHTALYWYRQSLGQGLEFLIYFQGNSAPDKSGLPSDRFSAERTGGSVSTLTIQRTQQEDSAVYLCASSLASQGAAKNIQYFGAGTRLSVL.

The V and J genes are TRBV10-3 and TRBJ2-2, with 8 bases lining up with TRBD1. With 5 bases clipped from V and 3 bases from J, the junction kept 5 bases outside the gene matches. The CDR3 spans 15 residues. Germline values: CDR1 ENHRY, CDR2 SYGVKD. This chain's CDR3 is CAISRTGKDTGELFF. The CDR3 DNA reads TGTGCCATCAGTCGGACAGGGAAGGACACCGGGGAGCTGTTTTTT.

This rearrangement joins TRBV12-3 or TRBV12-4 to TRBJ2-7; no clear D gene. The CDR3 consists of 13 residues. Trimming removed 3 bases from V and 7 bases from J, with 13 bases in between. CDR3 DNA: TGTGCCAGCAGTTTCTCGGCAGGTGAAGAGCAGTACGTC. Protein sequence: CASSFSAGEEQYV.

The chain has TRBV5-1 and TRBJ1-6, with 7 bases that match TRBD1. V shed 3 bases and J 7 bases; nucleotides not matched to a gene: 7. This CDR3 spans 15 amino acids. CDR1 is SGHRS and CDR2 is YFSETQ in the germline V gene. CDR3 DNA sequence: TGCGCCAGCAGCTCTGCCCAACAGGGGAATTCACCCCTCCACTTT. Encoded protein: CASSSAQQGNSPLHF.

This clonotype occurred a few times. CDR3 sequence (DNA): TGTGCCAGCAGCGGCAGGATTCCCCATGAGCAGTTCTTC. It codes for CASSGRIPHEQFF. The genes are TRBV5-5 and TRBJ2-1; D remains unclear. Germline V CDR1 and CDR2: SGHKS, YYEKEE (reference sequence). The CDR3 contains 13 residues. V was clipped by 4 bases and J by 8 bases, with 13 bases between them.

The sample holds many counts of this clonotype. The chain carries TRBV7-6 and TRBJ2-5; unclear D gene. V lost 5 bases and J lost 5, with 9 bases in between. The CDR3 contains 12 residues. CDR1 and CDR2 from the germline V gene are SGHVS and FNYEAQ. In nucleotides, the CDR3 is TGTGCCAGCAGCGGTCCGCGTGAGACCCAGTACTTC. Translation gives CASSGPRETQYF.

This rearrangement joins TRBV14 to TRBJ1-1, with D hard to call. Germline assignment: CDR1 SGHDN and CDR2 FVKESK. The germline V and J ends were trimmed by 0 bases and 6 bases, with 17 bases remaining between them. The CDR3 spans 16 residues. The CDR3 reads CASSQDLSRAAAEAFF. DNA of the CDR3: TGTGCCAGCAGCCAAGATCTGAGTAGGGCGGCAGCTGAAGCTTTCTTT. Supplemented by reference TRBV14 and TRBJ1-1, the full variable domain reads EAGVTQFPSHSVIEKGQTVTLRCDPISGHDNLYWYRRVMGKEIKFLLHFVKESKQDESGMPNNRFLAERTGGTYSTLKVQPAELEDSGVYFCASSQDLSRAAAEAFFGQGTRLTVV.

This clonotype has a handful of counts. This sequence joins TRBV5-1 and TRBJ1-2; D is unclear. Germline CDR1 reads SGHRS; CDR2 reads YFSETQ. The CDR3 runs 14 residues. The V end lost 6 bases, the J end lost 2 bases, and 14 bases lay between the germline ends. CDR3 in amino acids: CASKDPGENYGYTF. In DNA form, the CDR3 reads TGCGCCAGCAAAGATCCCGGGGAGAACTATGGCTACACCTTC.

A few counts support this clonotype. This chain joins TRBV7-2 and TRBJ2-1; possibly TRBD1 for D (7 bases). The CDR3 consists of 16 residues. CDR1 is SGHTA and CDR2 is FQGNSA in the germline V gene. The germline V and J ends were trimmed by 5 bases and 0 bases, with 14 bases remaining between them. This chain's CDR3 is CASSPEGASSYNEQFF. The CDR3 DNA follows: TGTGCCAGCAGCCCGGAGGGGGCTAGCTCCTACAATGAGCAGTTCTTC.

The gene calls are TRBV5-1 and TRBJ1-1; no clear D gene. Germline V gene data show CDR1 as SGHRS and CDR2 as YFSETQ. V gave up 3 bases and J gave up 0 bases, with 12 bases separating them. The CDR3 runs to 15 residues. CDR3: CASSSNAGVNTEAFF. CDR3 nucleotides: TGCGCCAGCAGCTCGAACGCGGGAGTGAACACTGAAGCTTTCTTT.

The chain joins TRBV6-1 to TRBJ1-2, with TRBD1 matching over 9 bases. Germline assignment: CDR1 MNHNS and CDR2 SASEGT. V dropped 6 bases and J dropped 2; count of bases not matched to a gene: 4. This CDR3 is built from 14 residues. CDR3 in DNA: TGTGCCAGCAGGCCGGGACAGGGAAACTATGGCTACACCTTC. Protein sequence: CASRPGQGNYGYTF.

The rearrangement links TRBV2 to TRBJ2-3; D not certain. CDR3 size: 14 residues. The germline V gene encodes CDR1 SNHLY and CDR2 FYNNEI. The germline V and J ends were trimmed by 8 bases and 1 base, with 13 bases remaining between them. CDR3 residues: CASGGTRGTDTQYF. As DNA, the CDR3 is TGTGCCAGCGGCGGAACCCGGGGCACAGATACGCAGTATTTT.

This clonotype occurred many times. This chain connects TRBV12-3 or TRBV12-4 to TRBJ2-1; possible D gene TRBD1, 5 bases. The CDR3 is made up of 14 amino acids. V was shortened by 10 bases and J by 0 bases, with 13 bases between the two germline ends. The chain's CDR3 is CATKGLSSYNEQFF. Written as DNA, the CDR3 is TGTGCCACCAAGGGGCTGAGCTCCTACAATGAGCAGTTCTTC.

Only a few counts were recorded for this clonotype. The V call is TRBV9, the J call TRBJ2-3; TRBD2 might be the D (5 bases). CDR1 and CDR2 (germline): SGDLS, YYNGEE. CDR3 length equals 16 residues. V shed 3 bases and J shed 0 bases, with 14 bases lying between them. The CDR3 reads CASSENSGTSTDTQYF. In DNA, the CDR3 is TGTGCCAGCAGCGAAAACTCGGGAACAAGCACAGATACGCAGTATTTT.